This T cell receptor beta chain was documented in a study of T cells in localized non-small cell lung cancer. Whole-study results and caveats: Detection in adjacent lung was observed for a median around 50 of the top 100 tumor clones.

The ends were cut back, 8 bases at V and 5 bases at J, with 14 bases in the middle. Germline V CDR1 and CDR2: SGHTA, FQGNSA. CDR3 length: 13 amino acids. Repertoires were generated with immunoSEQ multiplex PCR, while TCRdb's copy carries only in-frame clones and drops some. The sample contains fewer than 25,000 clones, under 95% of which appear only once. A word on this clone: Its antigen remains unidentified.

The origin of this receptor is a male donor aged 60 or older with stage I squamous cell lung carcinoma. The sample was peripheral blood, taken before any cancer treatment. V is TRBV7-2 and J is TRBJ2-3, with unresolved D. This CDR3 reads CASSKNSGDTQYF. The CDR3 nucleotides read TGTGCCAGCTCCAAGAATAGTGGAGATACGCAGTATTTT.